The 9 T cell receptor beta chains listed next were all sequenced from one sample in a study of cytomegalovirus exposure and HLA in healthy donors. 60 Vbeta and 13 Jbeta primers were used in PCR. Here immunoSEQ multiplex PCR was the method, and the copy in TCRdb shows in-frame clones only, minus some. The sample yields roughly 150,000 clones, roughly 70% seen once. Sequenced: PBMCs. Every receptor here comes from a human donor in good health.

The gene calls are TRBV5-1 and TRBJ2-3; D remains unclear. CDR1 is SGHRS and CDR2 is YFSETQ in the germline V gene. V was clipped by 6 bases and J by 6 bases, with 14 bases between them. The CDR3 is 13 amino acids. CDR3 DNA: TGCGCCAGCAATCCGGAACTCGGGGATACGCAGTATTTT. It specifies CASNPELGDTQYF.

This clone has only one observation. Here the CDR3 DNA reads TGTGCCAGCAGTCCTAGCGGGAGGGCCTCCTACAATGAGCAGTTCTTC. Protein product: CASSPSGRASYNEQFF. J is TRBJ2-1 and V is TRBV2; TRBD2 matches at 12 bases. The CDR3 covers 16 residues. V was clipped by 5 bases and J by 0 bases; unmatched bases: 2. CDR1 and CDR2 (germline): SNHLY, FYNNEI.

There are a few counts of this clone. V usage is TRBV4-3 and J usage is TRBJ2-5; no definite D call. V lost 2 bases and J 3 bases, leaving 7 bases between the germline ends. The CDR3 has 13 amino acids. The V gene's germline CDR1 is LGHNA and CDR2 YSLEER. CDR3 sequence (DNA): TGCGCCAGCAGCCAATATCTCGAAGAGACCCAGTACTTC. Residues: CASSQYLEETQYF.

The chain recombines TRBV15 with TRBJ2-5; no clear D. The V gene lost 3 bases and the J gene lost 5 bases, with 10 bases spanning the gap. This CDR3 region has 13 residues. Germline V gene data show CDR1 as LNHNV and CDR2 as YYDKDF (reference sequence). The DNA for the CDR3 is TGTGCCACCAGCAGGACTGGTCCGGAGACCCAGTACTTC. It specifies CATSRTGPETQYF.

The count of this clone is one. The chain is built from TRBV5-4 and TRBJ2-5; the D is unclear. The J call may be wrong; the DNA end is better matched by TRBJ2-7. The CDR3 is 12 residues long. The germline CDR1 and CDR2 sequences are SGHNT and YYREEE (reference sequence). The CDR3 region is CASSFEFYEQYF. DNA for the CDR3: TGTGCCAGCAGCTTTGAGTTCTACGAGCAGTACTTC.

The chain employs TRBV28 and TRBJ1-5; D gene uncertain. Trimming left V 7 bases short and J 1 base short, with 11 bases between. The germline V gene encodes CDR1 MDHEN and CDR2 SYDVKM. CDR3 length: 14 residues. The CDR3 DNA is TGTGCCAGCAACCGCAGGTGGAGCAATCAGCCCCAGCATTTT. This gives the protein CASNRRWSNQPQHF.

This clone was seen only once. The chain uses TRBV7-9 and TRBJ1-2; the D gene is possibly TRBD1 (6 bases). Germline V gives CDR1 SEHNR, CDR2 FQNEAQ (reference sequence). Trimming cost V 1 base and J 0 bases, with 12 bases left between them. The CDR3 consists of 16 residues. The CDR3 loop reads CASSLDRTDTNYGYTF. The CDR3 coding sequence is TGTGCCAGCAGCTTAGATCGGACAGATACTAACTATGGCTACACCTTC.

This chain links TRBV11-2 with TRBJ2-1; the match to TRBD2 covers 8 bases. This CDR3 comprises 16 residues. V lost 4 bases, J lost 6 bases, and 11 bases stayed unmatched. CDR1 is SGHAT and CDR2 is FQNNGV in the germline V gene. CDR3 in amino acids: CASSWRSGMGGNEQFF. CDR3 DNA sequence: TGTGCCAGCAGCTGGCGTAGCGGGATGGGGGGCAATGAGCAGTTCTTC.

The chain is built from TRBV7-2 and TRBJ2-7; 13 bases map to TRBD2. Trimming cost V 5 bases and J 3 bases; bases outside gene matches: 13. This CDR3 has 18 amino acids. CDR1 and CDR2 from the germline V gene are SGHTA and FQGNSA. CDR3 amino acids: CASSTQGLAGYRNYEQYF. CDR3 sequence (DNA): TGTGCCAGCAGCACCCAGGGACTAGCGGGATATAGGAACTACGAGCAGTACTTC.